Reported below is one T cell receptor (beta chain). Profiling relied on immunoSEQ multiplex PCR, and the TCRdb table lists in-frame clones only, not all of them. The sample lists a few million clones, approximately 90% seen once, with over 0.12% in the top ten. This sample was taken from a study of shared clonotypes between healthy human individuals. The sequenced sample consisted of naive CD4+ T cells sorted from blood. The subset: CD45RA+ positively selected. The TCR was taken from a man between 18 and 35 years old in good health.

CDR3 nucleotides: TGCAGCGTGAAACAGCGTTTCACAGATACGCAGTATTTT. Amino acids: CSVKQRFTDTQYF. The rearrangement links TRBV29-1 to TRBJ2-3; D unclear. Trimming cost V 6 bases and J 2 bases, with 12 bases left between them. The germline CDR1 and CDR2 sequences are SQVTM and ANQGSEA. The CDR3 sequence is 13 residues long.